Shown below are 11 T cell receptor beta chains from a single sample sequenced in a study of cytotoxic CD8 clonotypes in ibrutinib-treated CLL. TCRdb's copy holds only in-frame clones and misses some; the assay was immunoSEQ multiplex PCR. The data show some 150,000 clones, around 84% seen once. The material sequenced was PBMCs, taken after 36 months of ibrutinib treatment. The origin of the receptors is a human donor with chronic lymphocytic leukemia.

The rearrangement links TRBV7-9 to TRBJ2-2; D gene uncertain. This CDR3 comprises 16 residues. Per the germline V gene, CDR1 is SEHNR and CDR2 is FQNEAQ (reference sequence). V was trimmed by 6 bases and J by 2 bases, leaving 16 bases between them. CDR3 sequence reads: CASRPNKIINTGELFF. The CDR3 DNA is TGTGCCAGCAGGCCAAACAAAATTATTAACACCGGGGAGCTGTTTTTT.

This chain uses TRBV21-1 with TRBJ1-2; the table's D gene call, TRBD1, was not cross checked with the DNA. TRBV21-1 is a listed pseudogene. The CDR3 totals 16 residues. The CDR3 DNA follows: TGTGCCAGCAGCTTTTGGACAGGTTTGGCTCCATATGGCTACACCTTC. Translating gives CASSFWTGLAPYGYTF.

The rearrangement links TRBV15 to TRBJ2-1; D might be TRBD1 (5 bases). The CDR3 sequence is 14 residues long. Germline V gene lookup returns CDR1 LNHNV and CDR2 YYDKDF (reference sequence). Trimming left V 6 bases short and J 2 bases short, with 11 bases between. This CDR3 is CATSTGSAYNEQFF. As DNA, the CDR3 is TGTGCCACCAGTACAGGATCGGCCTACAATGAGCAGTTCTTC.

This clone was seen a handful of times. The CDR3 loop is CASSLRQGDYEQYF. The CDR3 nucleotides read TGCGCCAGCAGCCTTCGACAGGGAGACTACGAGCAGTACTTC. J is TRBJ2-7 and V is TRBV5-1; 7 bases fit TRBD1. CDR3 length: 14 residues. Germline lookup yields CDR1 SGHRS and CDR2 YFSETQ. The V segment lost 4 bases and the J segment 3 bases; nucleotides outside the gene matches: 7.

This chain uses TRBV6-4 with TRBJ2-1; 9 positions match TRBD2. V was clipped by 4 bases and J by 4 bases; unmatched bases: 14. Per germline, CDR1 MRHNA and CDR2 SNTAGT. The CDR3 is 18 amino acids. In nucleotides, the CDR3 is TGTGCCAGCAGTGCCGAGGGGGCTAGCGGGGCGACTTACAATGAGCAGTTCTTC. Amino acids: CASSAEGASGATYNEQFF.

V and J are TRBV4-1 and TRBJ2-2; unclear D gene. Looked up from germline, CDR1 is MGHRA and CDR2 is YSYEKL. V was trimmed by 4 bases and J by 4 bases, leaving 7 bases between them. This CDR3 region has 13 residues. The CDR3 here is CASSRPGTGELFF. The CDR3 nucleotides read TGCGCCAGCAGCCGGCCCGGCACCGGGGAGCTGTTTTTT.

The chain links TRBV27 to TRBJ2-7; no reliable D call. Looked up from germline, CDR1 is MNHEY and CDR2 is SMNVEV (reference sequence). Trimming left V 0 bases short and J 2 bases short, with 8 bases between. The CDR3 totals 14 residues. The DNA of the CDR3 is TGTGCCAGCAGTTTATCGGGCGTTCCCTACGAGCAGTACTTC. Protein: CASSLSGVPYEQYF.

Turning to this clone: A read error may produce the germline difference seen at one junction end. The rearrangement links TRBV2 to TRBJ2-7, with 7 bases aligning to TRBD1. This CDR3 region has 12 residues. Germline assignment: CDR1 SNHLY and CDR2 FYNNEI. The DNA of the CDR3 is TGTGCCAGCAGGCGGATCGACAGGGAAAAGGGCTTC. Translation: CASRRIDREKGF.

The chain employs TRBV28 and TRBJ2-5, with TRBD1 matching 8 bases. CDR3 length: 14 amino acids. The J segment lost 11 bases and the V segment lost 4 bases, leaving 12 bases of the junction unmatched. Germline CDR1 reads MDHEN; CDR2 reads SYDVKM. CDR3 sequence: CASSSIDRGREQYF. For the CDR3, the DNA is TGTGCCAGCAGTTCGATAGACAGGGGACGGGAGCAGTACTTC.

V usage is TRBV30 and J usage is TRBJ2-2, with 7 bases aligning to TRBD2. CDR3 length: 12 residues. The V segment lost 5 bases and the J segment 6 bases; nucleotides outside the gene matches: 3. Germline V lookup: CDR1 GTSNPN, CDR2 SVGIG (reference sequence). The CDR3 spells CAWAAGPGELFF. The DNA of the CDR3 is TGTGCCTGGGCAGCGGGGCCCGGGGAGCTGTTTTTT. Filled out from reference TRBV30 and TRBJ2-2, the complete variable domain reads SQTIHQWPATLVQPVGSPLSLECTVEGTSNPNLYWYRQAAGRGLQLLFYSVGIGQISSEVPQNLSASRPQDRQFILSSKKLLLSDSGFYLCAWAAGPGELFFGEGSRLTVL.

V is TRBV5-4 and J is TRBJ2-1; the D is unclear. Germline CDR1 is SGHNT and CDR2 is YYREEE (reference sequence). V was trimmed by 7 bases and J by 2 bases, leaving 10 bases between them. The CDR3 has 13 amino acids. CDR3 sequence (DNA): TGTGCCAGCCAAGACCGCACCTACAATGAGCAGTTCTTC. Protein product: CASQDRTYNEQFF.